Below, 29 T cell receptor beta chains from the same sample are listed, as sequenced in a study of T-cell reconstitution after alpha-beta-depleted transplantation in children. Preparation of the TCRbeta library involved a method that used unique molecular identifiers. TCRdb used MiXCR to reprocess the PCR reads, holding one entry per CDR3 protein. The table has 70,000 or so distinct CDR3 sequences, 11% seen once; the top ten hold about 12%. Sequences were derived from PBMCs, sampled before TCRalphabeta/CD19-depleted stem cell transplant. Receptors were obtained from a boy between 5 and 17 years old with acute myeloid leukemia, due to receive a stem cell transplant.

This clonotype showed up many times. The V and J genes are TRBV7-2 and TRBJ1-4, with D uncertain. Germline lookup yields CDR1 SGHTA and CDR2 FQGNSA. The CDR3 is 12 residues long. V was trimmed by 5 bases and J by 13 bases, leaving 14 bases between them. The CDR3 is CASSRLLGRLFF. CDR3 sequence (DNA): TGTGCCAGCAGCCGATTGCTCGGGAGACTGTTTTTT.

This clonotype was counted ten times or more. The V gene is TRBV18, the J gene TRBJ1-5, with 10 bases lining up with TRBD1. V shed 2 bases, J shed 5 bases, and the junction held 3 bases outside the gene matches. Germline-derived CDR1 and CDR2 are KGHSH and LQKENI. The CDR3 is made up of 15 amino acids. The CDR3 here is CASSPTGTGDQPQHF. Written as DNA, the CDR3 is TGTGCCAGCTCACCAACCGGGACAGGGGATCAGCCCCAGCATTTT. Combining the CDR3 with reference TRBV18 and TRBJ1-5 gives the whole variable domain NAGVMQNPRHLVRRRGQEARLRCSPMKGHSHVYWYRQLPEEGLKFMVYLQKENIIDESGMPKERFSAEFPKEGPSILRIQQVVRGDSAAYFCASSPTGTGDQPQHFGDGTRLSIL.

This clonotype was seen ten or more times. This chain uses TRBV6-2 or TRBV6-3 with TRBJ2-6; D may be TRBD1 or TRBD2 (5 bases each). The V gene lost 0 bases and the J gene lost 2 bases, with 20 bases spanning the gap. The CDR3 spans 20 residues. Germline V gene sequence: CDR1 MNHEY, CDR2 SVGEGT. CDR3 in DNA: TGTGCCAGCAGTTACTCGATGGGCTTGGTAGTGGGGGCTGGGGCCAACGTCCTGACTTTC. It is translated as CASSYSMGLVVGAGANVLTF.

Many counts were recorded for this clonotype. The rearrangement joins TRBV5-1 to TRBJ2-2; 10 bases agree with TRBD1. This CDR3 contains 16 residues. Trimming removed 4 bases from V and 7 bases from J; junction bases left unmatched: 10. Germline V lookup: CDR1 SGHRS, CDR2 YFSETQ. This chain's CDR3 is CASSAAGTGVIGELFF. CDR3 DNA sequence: TGCGCCAGCAGCGCCGCCGGGACAGGGGTTATCGGGGAGCTGTTTTTT.

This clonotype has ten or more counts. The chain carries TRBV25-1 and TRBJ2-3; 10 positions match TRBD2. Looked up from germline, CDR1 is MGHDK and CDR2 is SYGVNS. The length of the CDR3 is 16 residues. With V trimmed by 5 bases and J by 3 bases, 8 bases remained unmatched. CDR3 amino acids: CASSKPRTSGTDTQYF. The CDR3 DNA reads TGTGCCAGCAGTAAACCGAGGACTAGCGGTACAGATACGCAGTATTTT.

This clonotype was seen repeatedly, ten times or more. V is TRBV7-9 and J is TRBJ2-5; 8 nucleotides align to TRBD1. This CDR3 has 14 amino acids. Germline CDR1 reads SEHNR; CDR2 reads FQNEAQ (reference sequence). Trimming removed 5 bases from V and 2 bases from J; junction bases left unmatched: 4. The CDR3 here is CASSRTGMQETQYF. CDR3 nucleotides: TGTGCCAGCAGCCGGACAGGGATGCAAGAGACCCAGTACTTC.

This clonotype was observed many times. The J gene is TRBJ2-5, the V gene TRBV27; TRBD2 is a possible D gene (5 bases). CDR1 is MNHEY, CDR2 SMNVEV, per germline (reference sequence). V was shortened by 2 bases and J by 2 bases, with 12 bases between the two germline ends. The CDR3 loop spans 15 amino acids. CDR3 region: CASSLERSVQETQYF. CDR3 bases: TGTGCCAGCAGTTTAGAGCGGAGCGTGCAAGAGACCCAGTACTTC.

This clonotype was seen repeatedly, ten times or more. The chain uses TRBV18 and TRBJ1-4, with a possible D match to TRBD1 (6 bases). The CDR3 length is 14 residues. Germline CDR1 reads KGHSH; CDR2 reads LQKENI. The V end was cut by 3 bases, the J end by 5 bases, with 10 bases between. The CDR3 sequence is CASSPGRGNEKLFF. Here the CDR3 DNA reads TGTGCCAGCTCACCCGGTAGGGGGAATGAAAAACTGTTTTTT. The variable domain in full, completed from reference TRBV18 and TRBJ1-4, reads NAGVMQNPRHLVRRRGQEARLRCSPMKGHSHVYWYRQLPEEGLKFMVYLQKENIIDESGMPKERFSAEFPKEGPSILRIQQVVRGDSAAYFCASSPGRGNEKLFFGSGTQLSVL.

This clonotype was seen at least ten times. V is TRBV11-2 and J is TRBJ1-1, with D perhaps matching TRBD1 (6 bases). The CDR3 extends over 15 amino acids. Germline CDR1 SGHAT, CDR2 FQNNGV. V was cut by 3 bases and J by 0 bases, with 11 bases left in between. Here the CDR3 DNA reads TGTGCCAGCAGCTTCGGGACATATGTGAACACTGAAGCTTTCTTT. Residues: CASSFGTYVNTEAFF.

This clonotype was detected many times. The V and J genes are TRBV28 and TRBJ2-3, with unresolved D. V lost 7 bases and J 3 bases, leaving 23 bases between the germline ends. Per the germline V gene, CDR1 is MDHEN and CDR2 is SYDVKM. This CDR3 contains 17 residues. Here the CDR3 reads CASTPPAWRTQTDTQYF. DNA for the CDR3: TGTGCCAGCACCCCCCCCGCGTGGCGAACACAAACAGATACGCAGTATTTT.

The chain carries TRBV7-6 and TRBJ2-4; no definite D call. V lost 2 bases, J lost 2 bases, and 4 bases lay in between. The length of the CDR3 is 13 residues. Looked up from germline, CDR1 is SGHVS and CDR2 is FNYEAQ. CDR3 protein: CASSLNTKNIQYF. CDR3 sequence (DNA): TGTGCCAGCAGCTTAAACACCAAAAACATTCAGTACTTC.

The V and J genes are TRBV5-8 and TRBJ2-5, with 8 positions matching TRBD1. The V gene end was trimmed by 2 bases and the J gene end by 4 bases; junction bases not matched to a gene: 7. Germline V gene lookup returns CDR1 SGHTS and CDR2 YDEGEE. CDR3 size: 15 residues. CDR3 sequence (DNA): TGTGCCAGCAGCTTTCAGGGGGCGAAGGGAGAGACCCAGTACTTC. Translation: CASSFQGAKGETQYF.

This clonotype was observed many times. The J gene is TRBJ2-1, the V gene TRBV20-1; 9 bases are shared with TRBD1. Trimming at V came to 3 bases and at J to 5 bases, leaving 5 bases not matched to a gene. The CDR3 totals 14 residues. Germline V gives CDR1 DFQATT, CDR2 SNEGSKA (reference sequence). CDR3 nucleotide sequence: TGCAGTGCTAGTCTTGACAGGGGGAACAATGAGCAGTTCTTC. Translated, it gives CSASLDRGNNEQFF.

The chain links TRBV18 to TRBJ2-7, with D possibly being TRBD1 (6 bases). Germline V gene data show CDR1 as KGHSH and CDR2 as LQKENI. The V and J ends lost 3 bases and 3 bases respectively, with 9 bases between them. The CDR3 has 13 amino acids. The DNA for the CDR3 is TGTGCCAGCTCACCTACAGGGATCTACGAGCAGTACTTC. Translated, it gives CASSPTGIYEQYF.

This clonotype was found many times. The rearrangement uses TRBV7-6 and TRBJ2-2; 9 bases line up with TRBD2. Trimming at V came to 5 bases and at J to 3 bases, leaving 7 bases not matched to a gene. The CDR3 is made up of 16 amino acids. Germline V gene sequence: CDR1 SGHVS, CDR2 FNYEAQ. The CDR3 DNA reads TGTGCCAGCAGCAGACTAGCGGCTTGGGACACCGGGGAGCTGTTTTTT. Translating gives CASSRLAAWDTGELFF.

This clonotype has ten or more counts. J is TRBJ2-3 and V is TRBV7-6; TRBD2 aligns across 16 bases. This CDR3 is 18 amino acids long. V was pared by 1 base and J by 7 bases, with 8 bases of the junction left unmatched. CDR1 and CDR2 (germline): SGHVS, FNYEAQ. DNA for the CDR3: TGTGCCAGCAGCTTAGATCCGGGACTAGCGGGGGGGCGGAATACGCAGTATTTT. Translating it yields CASSLDPGLAGGRNTQYF.

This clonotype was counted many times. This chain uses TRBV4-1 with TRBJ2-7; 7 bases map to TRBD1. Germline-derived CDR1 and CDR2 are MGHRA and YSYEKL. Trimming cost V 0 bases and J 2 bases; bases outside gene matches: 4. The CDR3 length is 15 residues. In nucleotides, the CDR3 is TGCGCCAGCAGCCAAGATCCCCAGGGGGCCTACGAGCAGTACGTC. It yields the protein CASSQDPQGAYEQYV.

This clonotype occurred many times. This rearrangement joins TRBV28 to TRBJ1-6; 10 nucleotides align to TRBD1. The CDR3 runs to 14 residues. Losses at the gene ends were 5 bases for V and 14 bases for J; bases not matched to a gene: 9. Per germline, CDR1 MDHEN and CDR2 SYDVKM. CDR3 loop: CASSLPGQGYSLHF. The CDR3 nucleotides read TGTGCCAGCAGTCTCCCGGGACAGGGGTATTCCCTCCACTTT.

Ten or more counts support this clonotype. In DNA form, the CDR3 reads TGCGCCAGCAGCCCGGGACACCGACAAGAGACCCAGTACTTC. This gives the protein CASSPGHRQETQYF. The gene calls are TRBV5-1 and TRBJ2-5; D possibly corresponds to TRBD1 (6 bases). Trimming stripped 4 bases from V and 2 bases from J, with 12 bases between. The CDR3 loop spans 14 amino acids. Germline V gene data show CDR1 as SGHRS and CDR2 as YFSETQ.

This chain's CDR3 is CSVVPSGGARTGELFF. The CDR3, as DNA: TGCAGCGTTGTCCCTAGCGGGGGGGCGAGGACCGGGGAGCTGTTTTTT. The rearrangement uses TRBV29-1 and TRBJ2-2, with 12 bases matching TRBD2. CDR3 length: 16 amino acids. V lost 4 bases to trimming and J lost 5 bases; unmatched junction nucleotides: 8. Germline values: CDR1 SQVTM, CDR2 ANQGSEA.

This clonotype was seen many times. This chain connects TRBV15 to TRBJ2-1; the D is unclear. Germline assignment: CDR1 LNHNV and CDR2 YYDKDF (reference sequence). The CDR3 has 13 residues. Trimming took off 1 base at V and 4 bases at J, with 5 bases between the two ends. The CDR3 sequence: CATSRAQYNEQFF. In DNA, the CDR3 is TGTGCCACCAGCAGAGCTCAGTACAATGAGCAGTTCTTC.

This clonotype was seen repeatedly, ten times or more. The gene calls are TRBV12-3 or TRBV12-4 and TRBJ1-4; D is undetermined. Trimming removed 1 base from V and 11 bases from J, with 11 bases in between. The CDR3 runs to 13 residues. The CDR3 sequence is CASSLGPIAKLFF. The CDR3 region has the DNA TGTGCCAGCAGTTTAGGACCGATCGCCAAACTGTTTTTT.

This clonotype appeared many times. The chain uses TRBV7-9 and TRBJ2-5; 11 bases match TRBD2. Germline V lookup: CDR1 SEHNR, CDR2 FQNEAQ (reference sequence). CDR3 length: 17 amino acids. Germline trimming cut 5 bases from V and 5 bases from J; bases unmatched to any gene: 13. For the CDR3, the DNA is TGTGCCAGCAGCCTAACACCCCTGGCTAGCGGGAGGGAGACCCAGTACTTC. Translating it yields CASSLTPLASGRETQYF.

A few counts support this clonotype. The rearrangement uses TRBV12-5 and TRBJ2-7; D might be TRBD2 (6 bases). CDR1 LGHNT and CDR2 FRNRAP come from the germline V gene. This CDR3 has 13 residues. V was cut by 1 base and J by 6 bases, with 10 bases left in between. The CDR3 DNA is TGTGCTAGTGGTTTGGATCTGCGGGGCGAGCAGTACGTC. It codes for CASGLDLRGEQYV.

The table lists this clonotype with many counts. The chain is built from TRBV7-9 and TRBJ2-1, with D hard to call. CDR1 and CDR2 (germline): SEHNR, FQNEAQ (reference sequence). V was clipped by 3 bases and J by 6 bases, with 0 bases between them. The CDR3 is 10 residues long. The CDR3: CASSFNEQFF. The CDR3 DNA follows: TGTGCCAGCAGCTTCAATGAGCAGTTCTTC.

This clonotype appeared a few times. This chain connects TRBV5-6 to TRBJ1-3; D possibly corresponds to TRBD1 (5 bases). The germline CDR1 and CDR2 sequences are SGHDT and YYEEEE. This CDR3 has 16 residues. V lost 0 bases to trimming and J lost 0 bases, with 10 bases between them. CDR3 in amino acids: CASSLDQGRSGNTIYF. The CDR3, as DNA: TGTGCCAGCAGCTTGGATCAGGGACGCTCTGGAAACACCATATATTTT.

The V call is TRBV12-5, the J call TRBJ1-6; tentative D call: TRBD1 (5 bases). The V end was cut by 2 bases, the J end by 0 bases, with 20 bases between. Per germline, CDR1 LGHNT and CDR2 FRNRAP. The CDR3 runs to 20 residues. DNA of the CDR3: TGTGCTAGTGGTTTGTCTCACGGGACCCTTCTAAGCTCCTATAATTCACCCCTCCACTTT. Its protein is CASGLSHGTLLSSYNSPLHF.

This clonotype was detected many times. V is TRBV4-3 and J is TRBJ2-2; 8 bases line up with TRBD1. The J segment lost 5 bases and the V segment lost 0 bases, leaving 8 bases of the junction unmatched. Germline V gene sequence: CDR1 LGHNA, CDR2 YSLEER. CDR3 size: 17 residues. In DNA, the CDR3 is TGCGCCAGCAGCCAAGATAGCCAGGGGGCGAGGACCGGGGAGCTGTTTTTT. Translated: CASSQDSQGARTGELFF.

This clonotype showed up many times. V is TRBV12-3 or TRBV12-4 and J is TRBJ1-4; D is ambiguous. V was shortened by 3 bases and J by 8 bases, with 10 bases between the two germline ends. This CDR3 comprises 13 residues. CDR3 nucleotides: TGTGCCAGCAGTTTCTCGGGCGTCGAAAAACTGTTTTTT. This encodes CASSFSGVEKLFF.